This is a list of T cell receptor beta chains from one sample in a study of spatial heterogeneity in lung cancer. MiXCR, applied by TCRdb to the 5' RACE reads, yields one record per CDR3 protein. The table records tens of thousands of distinct CDR3 sequences, approximately 5.7% of them present only once. This material consisted of PBMCs, taken at surgery. These receptors came from a male donor with early-stage non-small cell lung cancer. Both conserved end residues are part of each CDR3. Each record gives: V gene, D gene, J gene, clone size, CDR3 protein, CDR3 DNA. A D gene is named only where the DNA matches it firmly. Expanded clones are given a class, and other clones once, few, many or no size at all.

V gene: TRBV24-1; D gene: TRBD2; J gene: TRBJ2-1; clone size: many; CDR3 protein: CATSDLGVAGGINEQFF; CDR3 DNA: TGTGCCACCAGTGATTTGGGCGTAGCGGGAGGTATCAATGAGCAGTTCTTC
V gene: TRBV12-3/TRBV12-4; D gene: TRBD2; J gene: TRBJ2-3; clone size: many; CDR3 protein: CASSWTTSRITDTQYF; CDR3 DNA: TGTGCCAGCAGTTGGACGACTAGCAGGATCACAGATACGCAGTATTTT
V gene: TRBV10-3; D gene: .; J gene: TRBJ1-6; clone size: many; CDR3 protein: CAIGTESSYNSPLHF; CDR3 DNA: TGTGCCATCGGGACCGAAAGCTCCTATAATTCACCCCTCCACTTT
V gene: TRBV5-4; D gene: TRBD2; J gene: TRBJ2-7; clone size: many; CDR3 protein: CASSPREGSYEQYF; CDR3 DNA: TGTGCCAGCAGCCCTAGGGAGGGCTCCTACGAGCAGTACTTC
V gene: TRBV7-7; D gene: TRBD2; J gene: TRBJ2-5; clone size: many; CDR3 protein: CASSPNSGSQETQYF; CDR3 DNA: TGTGCTAGCAGCCCAAATAGCGGGAGTCAGGAGACCCAGTACTTC
V gene: TRBV12-3/TRBV12-4; D gene: .; J gene: TRBJ2-2; clone size: many; CDR3 protein: CASSLRGLANTGELFF; CDR3 DNA: TGTGCCAGCAGTTTACGGGGCCTGGCGAACACCGGGGAGCTGTTTTTT
V gene: TRBV18; D gene: .; J gene: TRBJ2-5; clone size: many; CDR3 protein: CASSPTGSQETQYF; CDR3 DNA: TGTGCCAGCTCTCCAACAGGGTCCCAAGAGACCCAGTACTTC
V gene: TRBV29-1; D gene: .; J gene: TRBJ2-1; clone size: many; CDR3 protein: CSVRQGDFGEFF; CDR3 DNA: TGCAGCGTTAGGCAGGGGGACTTTGGGGAGTTCTTC
V gene: TRBV6-1; D gene: TRBD1; J gene: TRBJ2-2; clone size: many; CDR3 protein: CATGQGRTGELFF; CDR3 DNA: TGTGCCACCGGACAGGGACGCACCGGGGAGCTGTTTTTT
V gene: TRBV12-3/TRBV12-4; D gene: TRBD2; J gene: TRBJ2-1; clone size: few; CDR3 protein: CASSPPGGRLAGHYNEQFF; CDR3 DNA: TGTGCCAGCAGTCCTCCCGGGGGTCGGCTAGCGGGCCATTACAATGAGCAGTTCTTC
V gene: TRBV29-1; D gene: TRBD2; J gene: TRBJ2-7; clone size: medium-sized; CDR3 protein: CSVEIAGVYEQYF; CDR3 DNA: TGCAGCGTTGAAATAGCGGGTGTCTACGAGCAGTACTTC
V gene: TRBV7-2; D gene: .; J gene: TRBJ2-7; clone size: few; CDR3 protein: CASSYSRGVGYEQYF; CDR3 DNA: TGTGCCAGCAGCTACAGCCGCGGGGTGGGATACGAGCAGTACTTC
V gene: TRBV10-3; D gene: TRBD1; J gene: TRBJ2-1; clone size: few; CDR3 protein: CAISESHRQGACNEQFF; CDR3 DNA: TGTGCCATCAGTGAGTCGCACCGACAGGGGGCCTGCAATGAGCAGTTCTTC
V gene: TRBV4-1; D gene: TRBD1; J gene: TRBJ2-7; clone size: many; CDR3 protein: CASSHGDRGGNEQYF; CDR3 DNA: TGCGCCAGCAGCCATGGGGACAGGGGAGGAAACGAGCAGTACTTC
V gene: TRBV29-1; D gene: TRBD1; J gene: TRBJ2-1; clone size: many; CDR3 protein: CSVRRGRPSEQFF; CDR3 DNA: TGCAGCGTCCGCAGGGGGCGCCCATCTGAGCAGTTCTTC
V gene: TRBV12-3/TRBV12-4; D gene: .; J gene: TRBJ2-1; clone size: many; CDR3 protein: CASSPWVGHNEQFF; CDR3 DNA: TGTGCCAGCAGTCCCTGGGTGGGGCACAATGAGCAGTTCTTC
V gene: TRBV21-1; D gene: .; J gene: TRBJ2-3; clone size: many; CDR3 protein: CASSKGYIEQGADTQYF; CDR3 DNA: TGTGCCAGCAGCAAAGGGTACATCGAGCAGGGCGCAGATACGCAGTATTTT
V gene: TRBV7-6; D gene: .; J gene: TRBJ2-3; clone size: many; CDR3 protein: CASSVDPASTDTQYF; CDR3 DNA: TGTGCCAGCAGCGTAGACCCAGCTAGCACAGATACGCAGTATTTT
V gene: TRBV7-2; D gene: .; J gene: TRBJ2-5; clone size: many; CDR3 protein: CASSFGLALETQYF; CDR3 DNA: TGTGCCAGCAGCTTTGGCCTAGCGCTGGAGACCCAGTACTTC
V gene: TRBV18; D gene: .; J gene: TRBJ2-7; clone size: many; CDR3 protein: CASSSPFGESYEQYF; CDR3 DNA: TGTGCCAGCTCATCTCCTTTCGGCGAGTCGTACGAGCAGTACTTC
V gene: TRBV6-5; D gene: TRBD2; J gene: TRBJ2-3; clone size: many; CDR3 protein: CASKTGGGTDTQYF; CDR3 DNA: TGTGCCAGCAAAACGGGAGGAGGCACAGATACGCAGTATTTT
V gene: TRBV5-4; D gene: .; J gene: TRBJ2-1; clone size: .; CDR3 protein: CASSPGVVASAYNEQFF; CDR3 DNA: TGTGCCAGCAGCCCGGGAGTGGTAGCGAGCGCCTACAATGAGCAGTTCTTC
V gene: TRBV6-5; D gene: .; J gene: TRBJ2-1; clone size: many; CDR3 protein: CASSYSRGRGEQFF; CDR3 DNA: TGTGCCAGCAGTTACTCGAGGGGACGGGGTGAGCAGTTCTTC
V gene: TRBV7-9; D gene: .; J gene: TRBJ1-1; clone size: many; CDR3 protein: CASSLEGGSEAFF; CDR3 DNA: TGTGCCAGCAGCTTAGAGGGCGGAAGTGAAGCTTTCTTT
V gene: TRBV5-1; D gene: .; J gene: TRBJ2-5; clone size: .; CDR3 protein: CASSPIHGETQYF; CDR3 DNA: TGCGCCAGCAGCCCGATCCATGGAGAGACCCAGTACTTC
V gene: TRBV27; D gene: .; J gene: TRBJ1-5; clone size: many; CDR3 protein: CASSDNRPYSNQPQHF; CDR3 DNA: TGTGCCAGCAGTGACAACAGACCGTATAGCAATCAGCCCCAGCATTTT
V gene: TRBV5-1; D gene: .; J gene: TRBJ2-5; clone size: many; CDR3 protein: CASSFSRRETQYF; CDR3 DNA: TGCGCCAGCAGCTTCAGTAGACGGGAGACCCAGTACTTC
V gene: TRBV5-1; D gene: .; J gene: TRBJ2-5; clone size: .; CDR3 protein: CASSLGTSSQETQYF; CDR3 DNA: TGCGCCAGCAGCTTGGGGACCTCTTCCCAAGAGACCCAGTACTTC
V gene: TRBV2; D gene: .; J gene: TRBJ2-2; clone size: few; CDR3 protein: CASSERHLTGELFF; CDR3 DNA: TGTGCCAGCAGTGAAAGGCACCTCACCGGGGAGCTGTTTTTT
V gene: TRBV6-1; D gene: TRBD2; J gene: TRBJ2-2; clone size: many; CDR3 protein: CASTVAGGGTGELFF; CDR3 DNA: TGTGCCAGCACAGTAGCGGGAGGCGGCACCGGGGAGCTGTTTTTT